The 14 T cell receptor beta chains in this list originate from one sample, sequenced in a study of blood T cell repertoires in COVID-19 (dated by TCRdb to 2020 to 2021). The receptor library was made with the immunoSEQ multiplex PCR assay. TCRdb stores this immuneACCESS table with in-frame sequences only. Part of the clones is absent; in the studies checked, under half of the shortfall reflects unresolved V genes, and no reason is known for the rest. The sample yields about 120,000 clones; approximately 87% were counted once. Jointly, the top ten make up roughly 2.2% of the sample. Sequencing was performed on peripheral blood. These TCRs come from a woman aged 45 to 65 with acute or convalescent COVID-19.

CDR3 coding DNA: TGTGCCAGCTCAGGAGGGGTCGGTTGGGGAACGCATGGCTACACCTTC. Translated: CASSGGVGWGTHGYTF. V is TRBV7-9 and J is TRBJ1-2; tentative D call: TRBD1 (5 bases). The CDR3 runs 16 residues. Germline assignment: CDR1 SEHNR and CDR2 FQNEAQ (reference sequence). V was cut by 8 bases and J by 6 bases, with 25 bases left in between.

J is TRBJ1-1 and V is TRBV4-3, with 8 bases identical to TRBD1. CDR1 is LGHNA, CDR2 YSLEER, per germline. The CDR3 is 15 amino acids. With 0 bases clipped from V and 3 bases from J, the junction kept 3 bases outside the gene matches. CDR3 DNA: TGCGCCAGCAGCCAAGAAAGGACAGGGTACACTGAAGCTTTCTTT. Amino acid sequence: CASSQERTGYTEAFF.

V is TRBV4-3 and J is TRBJ2-3; 12 positions match TRBD2. Germline V gene data show CDR1 as LGHNA and CDR2 as YSLEER. V trimming: 1 base; J trimming: 7 bases; junction bases outside the gene matches: 3. This CDR3 is 15 amino acids long. For the CDR3, the DNA is TGCGCCAGCAGCCAAGTCCTAGCGGGAGGGAATACGCAGTATTTT. It codes for CASSQVLAGGNTQYF.

The chain is built from TRBV29-1 and TRBJ2-3, with 12 bases aligning to TRBD2. Germline-derived CDR1 and CDR2 are SQVTM and ANQGSEA. V shed 6 bases, J shed 1 base, and the junction held 8 bases outside the gene matches. This CDR3 comprises 16 residues. The chain's CDR3 is CSVARTSGRRTDTQYF. The CDR3 DNA follows: TGCAGCGTGGCCCGAACTAGCGGGAGGCGCACAGATACGCAGTATTTT.

The gene calls are TRBV11-3 and TRBJ1-2; 7 bases are a match to TRBD1. The CDR3 consists of 17 residues. V shed 0 bases and J 2 bases; nucleotides not matched to a gene: 9. Germline CDR1 SGHNT, CDR2 YENEEA. The CDR3, as DNA: TGTGCCAGCAGCTTAGATGGAGGGGGCGTCAAGAACTATGGCTACACCTTC. The encoded protein is CASSLDGGGVKNYGYTF.

This chain links TRBV27 with TRBJ2-7, with 9 bases that match TRBD1. Germline assignment: CDR1 MNHEY and CDR2 SMNVEV (reference sequence). Trimming took 1 base from V and 2 from J; bases not matched to a gene: 3. This CDR3 contains 15 residues. This CDR3 is CASSLLGQGPYEQYF. The CDR3 DNA reads TGTGCCAGCAGTTTATTGGGACAGGGCCCCTACGAGCAGTACTTC.

This chain uses TRBV13 with TRBJ2-7; the D gene is possibly TRBD1 (5 bases). The CDR3 has 13 residues. From germline, CDR1 is PRHDT and CDR2 FYEKMQ (reference sequence). Trimming took off 1 base at V and 5 bases at J, with 9 bases between the two ends. CDR3 in DNA: TGTGCCAGCAGCTTAGAAGGGGCGCACGAGCAGTACTTC. Translating gives CASSLEGAHEQYF.

This chain joins TRBV2 and TRBJ2-5, with D possibly TRBD2 on 7 matching bases. Germline V gives CDR1 SNHLY, CDR2 FYNNEI. The V end lost 3 bases, the J end lost 5 bases, and 13 bases lay between the germline ends. The CDR3 sequence is 14 residues long. The CDR3 sequence: CASSDGGPRETQYF. For the CDR3, the DNA is TGTGCCAGCAGTGACGGGGGGCCCCGGGAGACCCAGTACTTC.

The chain carries TRBV11-3 and TRBJ2-3; 7 bases agree with TRBD2. This CDR3 is 13 amino acids long. Germline assignment: CDR1 SGHNT and CDR2 YENEEA. Trimming cost V 8 bases and J 2 bases; bases outside gene matches: 4. This CDR3 is CASARGVTDTQYF. DNA for the CDR3: TGTGCCAGCGCTCGGGGGGTCACAGATACGCAGTATTTT.

The chain recombines TRBV25-1 with TRBJ1-1; possible D gene TRBD1, 6 bases. Germline CDR1 MGHDK, CDR2 SYGVNS. The CDR3 has 14 residues. Between the trimmed V and J ends, which lost 4 bases and 1 base, there was a span of 10 bases. Here the CDR3 reads CASSVTGKNTEAFF. DNA of the CDR3: TGTGCCAGCAGTGTTACAGGGAAGAACACTGAAGCTTTCTTT. The full variable domain, its missing parts supplied by reference TRBV25-1 and TRBJ1-1, is EADIYQTPRYLVIGTGKKITLECSQTMGHDKMYWYQQDPGMELHLIHYSYGVNSTEKGDLSSESTVSRIRTEHFPLTLESARPSHTSQYLCASSVTGKNTEAFFGQGTRLTVV.

This chain connects TRBV10-3 to TRBJ2-4; D is uncertain. This CDR3 region has 15 residues. Germline values: CDR1 ENHRY, CDR2 SYGVKD. V lost 3 bases, J lost 7 bases, and 16 bases lay in between. CDR3 in amino acids: CAISDSTPPDNIQYF. The CDR3 region has the DNA TGTGCCATCAGTGATTCGACTCCTCCCGATAACATTCAGTACTTC.

The chain links TRBV7-9 to TRBJ2-2, with 7 positions matching TRBD2. The CDR3 is 15 amino acids. With V trimmed by 7 bases and J by 0 bases, 5 bases remained unmatched. Germline CDR1 SEHNR, CDR2 FQNEAQ (reference sequence). Here the CDR3 DNA reads TGTGCCAGCACCGTCGGACTAGCGAACACCGGGGAGCTGTTTTTT. It encodes CASTVGLANTGELFF.

The chain has TRBV21-1 and TRBJ1-1; the table's D gene call, TRBD1, was not cross checked with the DNA. TRBV21-1 is flagged as a pseudogene. CDR3 length equals 16 residues. CDR3 sequence reads: CASSKKGDRGPPMAFF. The CDR3 DNA follows: TGTGCCAGCAGCAAAAAGGGGGACAGGGGCCCCCCTATGGCTTTCTTT.

The chain joins TRBV9 to TRBJ2-5; 11 bases match TRBD2. Trimming removed 4 bases from V and 4 bases from J; junction bases left unmatched: 6. Germline V gene data show CDR1 as SGDLS and CDR2 as YYNGEE. CDR3 length equals 15 residues. CDR3 sequence reads: CASSRSGRVGETQYF. The CDR3 nucleotides read TGTGCCAGCAGCCGTAGCGGGAGGGTAGGAGAGACCCAGTACTTC.